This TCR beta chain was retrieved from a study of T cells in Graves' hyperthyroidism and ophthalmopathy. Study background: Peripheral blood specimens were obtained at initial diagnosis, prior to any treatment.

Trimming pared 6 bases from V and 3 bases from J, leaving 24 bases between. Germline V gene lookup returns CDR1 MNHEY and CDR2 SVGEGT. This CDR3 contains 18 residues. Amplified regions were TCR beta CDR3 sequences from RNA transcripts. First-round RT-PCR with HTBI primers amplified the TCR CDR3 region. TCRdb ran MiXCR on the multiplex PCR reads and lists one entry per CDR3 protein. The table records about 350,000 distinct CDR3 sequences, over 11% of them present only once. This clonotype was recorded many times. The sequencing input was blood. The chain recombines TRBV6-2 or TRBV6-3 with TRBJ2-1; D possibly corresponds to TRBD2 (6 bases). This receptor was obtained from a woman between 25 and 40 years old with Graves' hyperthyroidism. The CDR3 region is CASSPLSFAGLFYNEQFF. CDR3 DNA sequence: TGTGCCAGCAGCCCTCTCAGTTTCGCGGGACTTTTCTACAATGAGCAGTTCTTC.